These 2 T cell receptor beta chains were all obtained from the same sample, sequenced in a study of beta chain features in type 1 diabetes. Investigators reverse transcribed all isolated RNA, so they sequenced expressed TCRB transcripts. Clones were read by immunoSEQ multiplex PCR, and TCRdb kept only the in-frame ones, dropping some. The table lists 620,000 or so clones, 15% to 17% of them singletons. Specimen: naive CD4+ T cells from blood. The receptors derive from a man between 18 and 35 years old in good health.

There are a few counts of this clone. V gene TRBV5-4 combines with J gene TRBJ1-5; 8 positions agree with TRBD1. Trimming cost V 3 bases and J 2 bases; bases outside gene matches: 1. The CDR3 has 14 amino acids. The germline CDR1 and CDR2 sequences are SGHNT and YYREEE (reference sequence). The CDR3 coding sequence is TGTGCCAGCAGCTCGGGACAGGGCAATCAGCCCCAGCATTTT. Its protein product is CASSSGQGNQPQHF. The full variable domain, completed using reference TRBV5-4 and TRBJ1-5, is ETGVTQSPTHLIKTRGQQVTLRCSSQSGHNTVSWYQQALGQGPQFIFQYYREEENGRGNFPPRFSGLQFPNYSSELNVNALELDDSALYLCASSSGQGNQPQHFGDGTRLSIL.

This clone was detected only a few times. This chain uses TRBV12-5 with TRBJ2-1; D ambiguous. Per germline, CDR1 LGHNT and CDR2 FRNRAP. The CDR3 contains 14 residues. Between the trimmed V and J ends, which lost 4 bases and 5 bases, there was a span of 12 bases. CDR3 region: CASGSGPFNNEQFF. CDR3 sequence (DNA): TGTGCTAGTGGTTCTGGCCCCTTTAACAATGAGCAGTTCTTC.